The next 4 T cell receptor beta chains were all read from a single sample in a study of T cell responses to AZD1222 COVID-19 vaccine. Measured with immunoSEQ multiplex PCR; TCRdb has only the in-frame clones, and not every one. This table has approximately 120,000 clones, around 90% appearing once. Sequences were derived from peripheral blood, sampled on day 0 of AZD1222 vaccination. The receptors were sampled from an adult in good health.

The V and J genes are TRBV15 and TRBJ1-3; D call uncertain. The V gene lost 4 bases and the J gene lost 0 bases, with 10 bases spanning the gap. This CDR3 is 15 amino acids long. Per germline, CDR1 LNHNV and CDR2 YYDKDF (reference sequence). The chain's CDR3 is CATSITRYSGNTIYF. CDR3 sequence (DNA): TGTGCCACCAGCATCACCCGTTACTCTGGAAACACCATATATTTT. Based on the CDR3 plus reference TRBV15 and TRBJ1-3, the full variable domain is DAMVIQNPRYQVTQFGKPVTLSCSQTLNHNVMYWYQQKSSQAPKLLFHYYDKDFNNEADTPDNFQSRRPNTSFCFLDIRSPGLGDTAMYLCATSITRYSGNTIYFGEGSWLTVV.

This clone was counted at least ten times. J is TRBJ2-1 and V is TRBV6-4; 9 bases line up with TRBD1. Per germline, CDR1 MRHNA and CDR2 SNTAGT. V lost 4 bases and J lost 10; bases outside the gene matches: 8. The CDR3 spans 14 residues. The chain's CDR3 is CASSGTGVSGEQFF. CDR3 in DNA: TGTGCCAGCAGTGGGACAGGGGTTTCGGGGGAGCAGTTCTTC.

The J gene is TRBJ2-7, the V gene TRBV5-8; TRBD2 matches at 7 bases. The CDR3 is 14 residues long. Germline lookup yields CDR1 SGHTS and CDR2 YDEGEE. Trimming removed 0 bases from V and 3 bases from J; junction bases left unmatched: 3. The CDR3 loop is CASSLGGGSYEQYF. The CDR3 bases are TGTGCCAGCAGCTTGGGGGGCGGGAGCTACGAGCAGTACTTC.

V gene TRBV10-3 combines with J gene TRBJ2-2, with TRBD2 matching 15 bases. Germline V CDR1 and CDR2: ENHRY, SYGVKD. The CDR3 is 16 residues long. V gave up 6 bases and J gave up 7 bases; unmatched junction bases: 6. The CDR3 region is CAISLGLAGGFGELFF. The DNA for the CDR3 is TGTGCCATCAGCCTTGGACTAGCGGGAGGGTTCGGGGAGCTGTTTTTT.